The 18 T cell receptor beta chains below come from one sample, sequenced in a study of T cells after posttransplantation cyclophosphamide. Some clones are missing from TCRdb's copy, which holds only in-frame ones; the method was immunoSEQ multiplex PCR. The record shows 25,000 to 30,000 clones for this sample, with no singletons present. Sequenced: PBMCs. These receptors were collected from a woman in her sixties or seventies in good health, CMV-negative, and a related stem cell transplant donor.

This clone was recorded at least ten times. V and J are TRBV7-3 and TRBJ1-4; 9 nucleotides match TRBD1. The CDR3 is 15 amino acids. After removal of 5 bases from V and 5 bases from J, the junction contained 6 bases not matched to a gene. Germline V gene sequence: CDR1 SGHTA, CDR2 FQGTGA. In DNA form, the CDR3 reads TGTGCCAGCAGCCCGACAGGGGGTGAGAATGAAAAACTGTTTTTT. It translates to CASSPTGGENEKLFF. Variable domain in full (rest from reference TRBV7-3 and TRBJ1-4): GAGVSQTPSNKVTEKGKYVELRCDPISGHTALYWYRQSLGQGPEFLIYFQGTGAADDSGLPNDRFFAVRPEGSVSTLKIQRTERGDSAVYLCASSPTGGENEKLFFGSGTQLSVL.

This clone appeared a few times. The chain couples TRBV20-1 to TRBJ2-5, with 8 positions matching TRBD2. The CDR3 totals 11 residues. Germline V gene sequence: CDR1 DFQATT, CDR2 SNEGSKA (reference sequence). CDR3 sequence: CGLRGGETQYF. The CDR3 DNA is TGCGGCCTACGGGGGGGAGAGACCCAGTACTTC.

This clone was observed many times. The chain joins TRBV29-1 to TRBJ2-7; 7 bases align to TRBD2. Germline V gene lookup returns CDR1 SQVTM and CDR2 ANQGSEA. V shed 5 bases, J shed 0 bases, and the junction held 7 bases outside the gene matches. The CDR3 has 14 residues. CDR3 loop: CSVSQGTNSYEQYF. CDR3 nucleotide sequence: TGCAGCGTTTCCCAAGGGACTAACTCCTACGAGCAGTACTTC.

This clone has a count of ten or more. The chain combines TRBV19 with TRBJ2-1, with TRBD1 matching 12 bases. The J segment lost 8 bases and the V segment lost 3 bases, leaving 5 bases of the junction unmatched. Germline V lookup: CDR1 LNHDA, CDR2 SQIVND (reference sequence). This CDR3 is 15 amino acids long. CDR3 sequence reads: CASSIPGQGAHEQFF. CDR3 bases: TGTGCCAGTAGTATCCCGGGACAGGGGGCCCATGAGCAGTTCTTC. Supplemented by reference TRBV19 and TRBJ2-1, the full variable domain reads DGGITQSPKYLFRKEGQNVTLSCEQNLNHDAMYWYRQDPGQGLRLIYYSQIVNDFQKGDIAEGYSVSREKKESFPLTVTSAQKNPTAFYLCASSIPGQGAHEQFFGPGTRLTVL.

The CDR3 sequence is CSVRYQGANTGELFF. In nucleotides, the CDR3 is TGCAGCGTTAGGTACCAGGGGGCGAACACCGGGGAGCTGTTTTTT. The gene calls are TRBV29-1 and TRBJ2-2; 7 positions agree with TRBD1. Germline V lookup: CDR1 SQVTM, CDR2 ANQGSEA. J gave up 0 bases and V 5 bases, and 6 bases lay outside the gene matches. CDR3 length equals 15 residues.

This clone has ten or more counts. The chain carries TRBV18 and TRBJ2-3; TRBD2 agrees at 9 bases. The CDR3 sequence is 15 residues long. The J segment lost 4 bases and the V segment lost 6 bases, leaving 8 bases of the junction unmatched. CDR1 is KGHSH and CDR2 is LQKENI in the germline V gene. CDR3 sequence (DNA): TGTGCCAGCTCCCGCTTGGGCGGGGGGGCAGATACGCAGTATTTT. It specifies CASSRLGGGADTQYF.

This clone was seen repeatedly, ten times or more. CDR3 sequence reads: CASSLEGTSGNNEQFF. DNA of the CDR3: TGTGCCAGCAGCTTAGAAGGGACTAGCGGCAACAATGAGCAGTTCTTC. The chain has TRBV11-2 and TRBJ2-1; TRBD2 matches at 11 bases. V lost 0 bases, J lost 5 bases, and 3 bases stayed unmatched. Germline loops: CDR1 SGHAT, CDR2 FQNNGV. The CDR3 sequence is 16 residues long.

This clone was counted ten times or more. The chain employs TRBV12-3 or TRBV12-4 and TRBJ1-2, with D perhaps TRBD1 (6 bases). Trimming cost V 6 bases and J 3 bases, with 8 bases left between them. This CDR3 spans 12 amino acids. In nucleotides, the CDR3 is TGTGCCAGCAGACACAGGGACTATGGCTACACCTTC. Its translation: CASRHRDYGYTF.

The sample holds many counts of this clone. V usage is TRBV7-3 and J usage is TRBJ2-2, with 11 bases lining up with TRBD1. CDR3 length: 16 amino acids. In germline, CDR1 is SGHTA, CDR2 FQGTGA. V gave up 2 bases and J gave up 6 bases; unmatched junction bases: 5. The CDR3 reads CASSLGGTGGAGELFF. CDR3 nucleotide sequence: TGTGCCAGCAGCTTAGGCGGGACAGGGGGAGCCGGGGAGCTGTTTTTT. The full variable domain, its missing parts supplied by reference TRBV7-3 and TRBJ2-2, is GAGVSQTPSNKVTEKGKYVELRCDPISGHTALYWYRQSLGQGPEFLIYFQGTGAADDSGLPNDRFFAVRPEGSVSTLKIQRTERGDSAVYLCASSLGGTGGAGELFFGEGSRLTVL.

This clone was counted at least ten times. The chain recombines TRBV9 with TRBJ2-7; D is unclear. The CDR3 covers 14 residues. The germline V gene encodes CDR1 SGDLS and CDR2 YYNGEE. V was cut by 2 bases and J by 0 bases, with 9 bases left in between. The CDR3 coding sequence is TGTGCCAGCAGCGTCCAGGCGAGCTCCTACGAGCAGTACTTC. Translated: CASSVQASSYEQYF. The full variable domain, in which reference TRBV9 and TRBJ2-7 provide the parts outside the CDR3, is DSGVTQTPKHLITATGQRVTLRCSPRSGDLSVYWYQQSLDQGLQFLIQYYNGEERAKGNILERFSAQQFPDLHSELNLSSLELGDSALYFCASSVQASSYEQYFGPGTRLTVT.

Ten or more counts support this clone. The chain recombines TRBV6-1 with TRBJ1-2, with 9 bases fitting TRBD1. CDR3 length: 13 residues. Germline V gene sequence: CDR1 MNHNS, CDR2 SASEGT. With 8 bases clipped from V and 8 bases from J, the junction kept 9 bases outside the gene matches. The CDR3 DNA reads TGTGCCAGCCTTTGGGGGACAGGGAACGGCTACACCTTC. Residues: CASLWGTGNGYTF.

In DNA form, the CDR3 reads TGCGCCAGCAGCCCGGACGTTAGGACAGGGAATGAAAAACTGTTTTTT. Protein sequence: CASSPDVRTGNEKLFF. The rearrangement uses TRBV5-1 and TRBJ1-4, with 8 nucleotides matching TRBD1. The germline gives CDR1 SGHRS, CDR2 YFSETQ. The trim removed 4 bases at V and 5 bases at J, leaving 10 bases unmatched. This CDR3 contains 16 residues.

This clone was observed many times. The chain is built from TRBV6-5 and TRBJ1-4; D gene ambiguous. Trimming shortened V by 3 bases and J by 0 bases, and 11 bases separated the two germline ends. CDR3 length: 16 residues. The V gene's germline CDR1 is MNHEY and CDR2 SVGAGI. CDR3 sequence (DNA): TGTGCCAGCAGTTATGATGCCGGGGCAACTAATGAAAAACTGTTTTTT. As protein: CASSYDAGATNEKLFF.

This clone was seen many times. The rearrangement uses TRBV27 and TRBJ2-5; TRBD1 matches 8 bases. CDR3 length: 14 amino acids. CDR1 is MNHEY and CDR2 is SMNVEV in the germline V gene (reference sequence). The V gene end was trimmed by 3 bases and the J gene end by 3 bases; junction bases not matched to a gene: 3. CDR3 amino acids: CASSFDRGKETQYF. CDR3 coding DNA: TGTGCCAGCAGTTTCGACAGGGGAAAAGAGACCCAGTACTTC.

This clone has more than one count but fewer than ten. The chain links TRBV29-1 to TRBJ2-2; 10 positions agree with TRBD2. V dropped 7 bases and J dropped 5; count of bases not matched to a gene: 7. CDR3 length: 14 residues. Germline V lookup: CDR1 SQVTM, CDR2 ANQGSEA. CDR3 protein: CSAASGSITGELFF. The CDR3 DNA reads as TGCAGCGCTGCTAGCGGGAGCATTACCGGGGAGCTGTTTTTT.

The V and J genes are TRBV6-2 or TRBV6-3 and TRBJ2-5; 7 positions match TRBD1. The DNA end is more similar to TRBJ2-7, so the J call may be wrong. The CDR3 spans 14 residues. The germline V gene encodes CDR1 MNHEY and CDR2 SVGEGT. CDR3 nucleotides: TGTGCCAGCAGTTACGGCCAGGGGGCCTACGAGCAGTACTTC. It is translated as CASSYGQGAYEQYF.

V gene TRBV28 combines with J gene TRBJ2-3, with TRBD2 matching over 9 bases. This CDR3 comprises 18 residues. The trim removed 7 bases at V and 0 bases at J, leaving 14 bases unmatched. Germline CDR1 and CDR2: MDHEN and SYDVKM. CDR3 in DNA: TGTGCCAGCACCGAGGGTATTAGCGGGGGCGAAAGCACAGATACGCAGTATTTT. Its translation: CASTEGISGGESTDTQYF.

This clone has at least ten counts. J is TRBJ2-1 and V is TRBV28; maybe TRBD1 (5 bases). Per germline, CDR1 MDHEN and CDR2 SYDVKM. Trimming removed 2 bases at V and 4 bases at J, with 6 bases between. The CDR3 runs to 13 residues. The CDR3 loop is CASSLKGYNEQFF. The DNA of the CDR3 is TGTGCCAGCAGTTTAAAGGGGTACAATGAGCAGTTCTTC. Supplemented by reference TRBV28 and TRBJ2-1, the full variable domain reads DVKVTQSSRYLVKRTGEKVFLECVQDMDHENMFWYRQDPGLGLRLIYFSYDVKMKEKGDIPEGYSVSREKKERFSLILESASTNQTSMYLCASSLKGYNEQFFGPGTRLTVL.